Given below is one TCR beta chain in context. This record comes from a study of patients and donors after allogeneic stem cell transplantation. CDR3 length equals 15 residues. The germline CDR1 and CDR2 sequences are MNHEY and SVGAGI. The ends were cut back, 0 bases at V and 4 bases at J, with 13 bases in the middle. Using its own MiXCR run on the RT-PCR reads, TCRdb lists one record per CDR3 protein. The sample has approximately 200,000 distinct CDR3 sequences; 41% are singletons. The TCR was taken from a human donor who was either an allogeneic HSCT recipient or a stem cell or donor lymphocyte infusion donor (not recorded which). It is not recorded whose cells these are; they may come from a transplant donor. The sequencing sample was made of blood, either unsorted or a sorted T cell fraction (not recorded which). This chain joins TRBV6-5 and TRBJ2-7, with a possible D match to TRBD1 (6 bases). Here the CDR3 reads CASSYSPRDTYEQYF. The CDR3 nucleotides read TGTGCCAGCAGTTACTCCCCCAGGGACACATACGAGCAGTACTTC.